The next 18 T cell receptor beta chains were all read from a single sample in a study of patients and donors after allogeneic stem cell transplantation. In TCRdb, the RT-PCR reads were re-called with MiXCR into one record per CDR3 protein. The repertoire has 900,000 to 1,000,000 distinct CDR3 sequences, roughly 18% of them found once; the top ten carry around 6%. Sequencing was performed on blood, either unsorted or a sorted T cell fraction (not recorded which). These receptors came from a human donor who was either an allogeneic HSCT recipient or a stem cell or donor lymphocyte infusion donor (not recorded which). It is not recorded whose cells these are; they may come from a transplant donor.

In this sample, this clonotype turned up a few times. The chain combines TRBV5-6 with TRBJ1-6; 7 bases are a match to TRBD1. Trimming cost V 0 bases and J 12 bases; bases outside gene matches: 9. The CDR3 length is 15 residues. Per germline, CDR1 SGHDT and CDR2 YYEEEE. The CDR3 DNA is TGTGCCAGCAGCTTGGAGTCCGGGACAGTAGGACCCCTCCACTTT. Translating it yields CASSLESGTVGPLHF.

In this sample, this clonotype turned up many times. This chain connects TRBV11-1 to TRBJ1-1; D is ambiguous. The germline V and J ends were trimmed by 3 bases and 5 bases, with 7 bases remaining between them. The germline V gene has CDR1 SGHAT and CDR2 FQDESV (reference sequence). CDR3 length: 12 residues. In DNA form, the CDR3 reads TGTGCCAGCAGCTTGTTAAGAACTGAAGCTTTCTTT. It translates to CASSLLRTEAFF.

V and J are TRBV10-3 and TRBJ1-6; D gene unclear. Germline assignment: CDR1 ENHRY and CDR2 SYGVKD. The CDR3 length is 12 residues. Trimming took off 6 bases at V and 5 bases at J, with 5 bases between the two ends. In DNA, the CDR3 is TGTGCCATCAGCGTCGATAATTCACCCCTCCACTTT. Its translation is CAISVDNSPLHF.

This clonotype was detected only a few times. V usage is TRBV19 and J usage is TRBJ1-1, with no clear D. The CDR3 consists of 13 residues. V was clipped by 3 bases and J by 11 bases, with 16 bases between them. CDR1 and CDR2 from the germline V gene are LNHDA and SQIVND (reference sequence). CDR3 protein: CASSIRLGGGAFF. For the CDR3, the DNA is TGTGCCAGTAGTATTCGTCTGGGAGGAGGGGCTTTCTTT.

In this sample, this clonotype turned up a few times. The chain employs TRBV15 and TRBJ1-1; 12 bases are a match to TRBD1. The CDR3 extends over 15 amino acids. Unmatched junction bases numbered 2, after V lost 0 bases and J lost 6 bases. The germline gives CDR1 LNHNV, CDR2 YYDKDF (reference sequence). The CDR3 DNA follows: TGTGCCACCAGCAGAGATGGGGACAGGGGGCCTGAAGCTTTCTTT. It is translated as CATSRDGDRGPEAFF.

The V and J genes are TRBV6-5 and TRBJ1-2, with 10 bases matching TRBD1. This CDR3 spans 15 amino acids. V was clipped by 2 bases and J by 7 bases; unmatched bases: 7. CDR1 is MNHEY, CDR2 SVGAGI, per germline. The CDR3: CASSYPSGTGAGYTF. The CDR3 bases are TGTGCCAGCAGTTACCCGAGCGGGACAGGGGCTGGCTACACCTTC.

This clonotype was found a few times. The chain couples TRBV6-1 to TRBJ2-1; tentative D call: TRBD2 (5 bases). Per germline, CDR1 MNHNS and CDR2 SASEGT. The CDR3 loop spans 15 amino acids. Trimming pared 6 bases from V and 6 bases from J, leaving 18 bases between. The chain's CDR3 is CASSTGIGPGNEQFF. The DNA of the CDR3 is TGTGCCAGCAGCACCGGGATCGGCCCAGGCAATGAGCAGTTCTTC.

This chain links TRBV5-1 with TRBJ2-1; no definite D call. V was pared by 4 bases and J by 1 base, with 12 bases between. Germline lookup yields CDR1 SGHRS and CDR2 YFSETQ. The length of the CDR3 is 15 residues. The CDR3 here is CASSLTEPSYNEQFF. CDR3 nucleotide sequence: TGCGCCAGCAGCCTAACAGAACCGTCCTACAATGAGCAGTTCTTC.

The chain combines TRBV7-2 with TRBJ2-2; 8 bases agree with TRBD1. Germline V gene data show CDR1 as SGHTA and CDR2 as FQGNSA. V shed 3 bases, J shed 9 bases, and the junction held 6 bases outside the gene matches. The CDR3 spans 14 residues. The CDR3 loop is CASSFDRGVRELFF. CDR3 DNA sequence: TGTGCCAGCAGCTTCGACAGGGGCGTCCGGGAGCTGTTTTTT.

The chain combines TRBV20-1 with TRBJ1-2; D is undetermined. The V and J ends lost 5 bases and 9 bases respectively, with 16 bases between them. This CDR3 has 12 residues. Germline CDR1 and CDR2: DFQATT and SNEGSKA (reference sequence). This chain's CDR3 is CSAVPQIRSYTF. CDR3 bases: TGCAGTGCTGTCCCCCAGATAAGAAGCTACACCTTC.

A word on this clonotype: Germline is not matched at one junction end, which may reflect a read error. The V and J genes are TRBV7-9 and TRBJ1-5; D may be TRBD1 (6 bases). CDR1 and CDR2 from the germline V gene are SEHNR and FQNEAQ (reference sequence). The CDR3 sequence is 14 residues long. CDR3 residues: CAGSFRGSNQPQHF. The CDR3, as DNA: TGTGCCGGCAGCTTCAGGGGTAGCAATCAGCCCCAGCATTTT. Full variable domain (rest looked up from reference TRBV7-9 and TRBJ1-5): DTGVSQNPRHKITKRGQNVTFRCDPISEHNRLYWYRQTLGQGPEFLTYFQNEAQLEKSRLLSDRFSAERPKGSFSTLEIQRTEQGDSAMYLCAGSFRGSNQPQHFGDGTRLSIL.

This clonotype was recorded many times. The chain joins TRBV7-9 to TRBJ2-5; tentatively, D is TRBD1 (5 bases). CDR1 and CDR2 (germline): SEHNR, FQNEAQ (reference sequence). Trimming left V 2 bases short and J 2 bases short, with 9 bases between. This CDR3 has 14 residues. The CDR3 here is CASSLRQPQETQYF. In DNA form, the CDR3 reads TGTGCCAGCAGCTTAAGACAGCCACAAGAGACCCAGTACTTC. Filled out from reference TRBV7-9 and TRBJ2-5, the complete variable domain reads DTGVSQNPRHKITKRGQNVTFRCDPISEHNRLYWYRQTLGQGPEFLTYFQNEAQLEKSRLLSDRFSAERPKGSFSTLEIQRTEQGDSAMYLCASSLRQPQETQYFGPGTRLLVL.

The V gene is TRBV7-9, the J gene TRBJ2-7, with D possibly being TRBD2 (5 bases). The V gene's germline CDR1 is SEHNR and CDR2 FQNEAQ (reference sequence). This CDR3 has 13 residues. V was clipped by 5 bases and J by 6 bases, with 14 bases between them. The CDR3 DNA follows: TGTGCCAGCAGCCTTCGACCAGAGGGCGAGCAGTACTTC. Protein sequence: CASSLRPEGEQYF. The full variable domain, rest sourced from reference TRBV7-9 and TRBJ2-7, is DTGVSQNPRHKITKRGQNVTFRCDPISEHNRLYWYRQTLGQGPEFLTYFQNEAQLEKSRLLSDRFSAERPKGSFSTLEIQRTEQGDSAMYLCASSLRPEGEQYFGPGTRLTVT.

V and J are TRBV5-1 and TRBJ1-4, with TRBD1 matching over 10 bases. Germline CDR1 SGHRS, CDR2 YFSETQ. The J segment lost 4 bases and the V segment lost 5 bases, leaving 8 bases of the junction unmatched. This CDR3 is built from 16 residues. The CDR3 region is CASRQTGTGVNEKLFF. The CDR3, as DNA: TGCGCCAGCAGACAGACCGGGACAGGGGTTAATGAAAAACTGTTTTTT.

This clonotype was detected a few times. This rearrangement joins TRBV3-1 to TRBJ1-5; TRBD1 might be the D (5 bases). This CDR3 is 16 amino acids long. Germline V gene sequence: CDR1 LGHDT, CDR2 YNNKEL (reference sequence). The germline V and J ends were trimmed by 3 bases and 3 bases, with 15 bases remaining between them. The CDR3 DNA reads TGTGCCAGCAGCCATGGAAGGTCAGGGTACAATCAGCCCCAGCATTTT. The encoded protein is CASSHGRSGYNQPQHF.

This clonotype was counted a few times. The J gene is TRBJ2-2, the V gene TRBV6-5; D remains ambiguous. CDR1 is MNHEY and CDR2 is SVGAGI in the germline V gene. This CDR3 is built from 16 residues. Trimming removed 2 bases from V and 0 bases from J, with 10 bases in between. CDR3 nucleotide sequence: TGTGCCAGCAGTTACGGGTGGGCGGCGAACACCGGGGAGCTGTTTTTT. It is translated as CASSYGWAANTGELFF.

V gene TRBV9 combines with J gene TRBJ2-7; 10 bases align to TRBD1. This CDR3 is built from 14 residues. Unmatched junction bases numbered 5, after V lost 3 bases and J lost 5 bases. From germline, CDR1 is SGDLS and CDR2 YYNGEE. The CDR3 is CASSDPGTGDEQYF. The CDR3 nucleotides read TGTGCCAGCAGCGATCCCGGGACAGGGGACGAGCAGTACTTC.

The gene calls are TRBV10-3 and TRBJ1-2, with 9 bases lining up with TRBD1. J gave up 6 bases and V 4 bases, and 6 bases lay outside the gene matches. The CDR3 runs to 14 residues. The V gene's germline CDR1 is ENHRY and CDR2 SYGVKD. CDR3 sequence (DNA): TGTGCCATCAGTGCCGGGGGACAGGGACATGGCTACACCTTC. Translation gives CAISAGGQGHGYTF.